The clone carrying this T cell receptor beta chain was observed a few times. Its antigen remains unknown. The data were obtained in a study of T-cell memory formation after mild COVID-19. Study findings and constraints: For second-wave clones that peaked at day 37, SARS-CoV-2 specificity went unverified.

Amplification by 5'RACE using constant-segment primers produced TCR alpha and TCR beta cDNA libraries that carried sample barcodes and UMIs. Via MiXCR, TCRdb re-called the 5' RACE reads, giving one row per CDR3 protein. The sample has some 120,000 distinct CDR3 sequences; about 15% are singletons. The CDR3 length is 15 residues. Germline values: CDR1 ENHRY, CDR2 SYGVKD. V was pared by 3 bases and J by 2 bases, with 14 bases between. The origin of this receptor is an adult woman who had mild COVID-19 (a few samples of this study predate the infection). Cell type and time point are not known. The sample comprised PBMCs or a T cell subset sorted from them (not recorded which). This sequence joins TRBV10-3 and TRBJ2-7; a possible D gene is TRBD1 (6 bases). The CDR3: CAISDSGTPTYEQYF. CDR3 DNA sequence: TGTGCCATCAGTGACTCCGGGACACCTACCTACGAGCAGTACTTC.